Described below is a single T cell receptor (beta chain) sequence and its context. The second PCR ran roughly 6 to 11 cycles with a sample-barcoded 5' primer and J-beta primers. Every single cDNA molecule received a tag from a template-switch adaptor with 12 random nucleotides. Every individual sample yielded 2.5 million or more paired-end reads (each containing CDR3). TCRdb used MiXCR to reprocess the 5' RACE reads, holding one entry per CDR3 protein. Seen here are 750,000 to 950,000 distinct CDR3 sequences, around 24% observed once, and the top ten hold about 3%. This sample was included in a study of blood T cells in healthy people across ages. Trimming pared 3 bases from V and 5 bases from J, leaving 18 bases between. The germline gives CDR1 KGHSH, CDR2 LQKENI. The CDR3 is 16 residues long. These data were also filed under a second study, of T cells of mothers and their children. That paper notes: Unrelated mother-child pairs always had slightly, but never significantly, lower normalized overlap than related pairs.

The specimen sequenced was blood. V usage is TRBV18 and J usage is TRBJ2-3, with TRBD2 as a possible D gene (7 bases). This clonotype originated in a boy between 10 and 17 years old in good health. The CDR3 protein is CASSPATGGPGDTQYF. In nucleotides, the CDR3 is TGTGCCAGCTCACCCGCAACGGGGGGCCCGGGAGATACGCAGTATTTT.